What follows are 3 T cell receptor beta chains derived from one specimen sequenced in a study of post-analysis software for immune sequencing data. General observations from the study: Controls had lower frequencies than patients of four or five TRBV segments, which included TRBV5-6, TRBV5-1 and TRBV20-1.

Tagging with unique molecular identifiers was a feature of the TCR beta cDNA libraries. TCRdb re-derived calls from the PCR reads in MiXCR, one entry per CDR3 protein. The sample comprises 820,000 or so distinct CDR3 sequences, about 50% of which are singletons, and 4.6% rests with the top ten. Their cognate antigens are unknown. The sequenced material came from blood. The receptors were sampled from a girl between 10 and 17 years old with multiple sclerosis.

This chain connects TRBV6-6 to TRBJ1-2, with a weak D call TRBD1 (5 bases). The CDR3 is made up of 13 amino acids. Trimming cost V 2 bases and J 6 bases, with 10 bases left between them. Germline CDR1 reads MNHNY; CDR2 reads SVGAGI (reference sequence). In DNA, the CDR3 is TGTGCCAGCAGTTACGGGACTCCCCATGGCTACACCTTC. It encodes CASSYGTPHGYTF.

This chain links TRBV7-3 with TRBJ1-2; a weak D match, TRBD1 (5 bases). This CDR3 spans 15 amino acids. V was shortened by 6 bases and J by 2 bases, with 16 bases between the two germline ends. Germline V gene sequence: CDR1 SGHTA, CDR2 FQGTGA. The CDR3 sequence: CASRPTGTANYGYTF. In DNA form, the CDR3 reads TGTGCCAGCAGACCTACCGGGACCGCAAACTATGGCTACACCTTC.

V and J are TRBV20-1 and TRBJ2-1; D unclear. V was trimmed by 1 base and J by 5 bases, leaving 6 bases between them. In germline, CDR1 is DFQATT, CDR2 SNEGSKA (reference sequence). The CDR3 covers 12 residues. The CDR3 nucleotides read TGCAGTGCTAGAGGGATCCACAATGAGCAGTTCTTC. Translating gives CSARGIHNEQFF.